Each of the 21 T cell receptor beta chains below was sequenced from the same sample in a study of technical replicates of blood from a few donors. Profiled with immunoSEQ multiplex PCR; TCRdb holds only in-frame clones, not every one. The table includes about 97,000 clones, approximately 94% detected once. The sequencing input was T cells isolated from PBMCs. The receptors originated from a human donor in good health.

This clone was seen just once. V is TRBV27 and J is TRBJ2-7, with TRBD2 as a possible D gene (5 bases). Between the trimmed V and J ends, which lost 6 bases and 4 bases, there was a span of 13 bases. This CDR3 is built from 13 residues. From germline, CDR1 is MNHEY and CDR2 SMNVEV (reference sequence). The CDR3 DNA reads TGTGCCAGCAGCTCCGCCGGACTGTACGAGCAGTACTTC. This gives the protein CASSSAGLYEQYF.

The V and J genes are TRBV7-3 and TRBJ2-7; possible D gene TRBD1, 5 bases. V was pared by 5 bases and J by 2 bases, with 10 bases between. Germline V gives CDR1 SGHTA, CDR2 FQGTGA. This CDR3 is 13 amino acids long. CDR3 nucleotide sequence: TGTGCCAGCAGCCAGGGTGGGGCCTACGAGCAGTACTTC. Its translation is CASSQGGAYEQYF.

The chain couples TRBV29-1 to TRBJ1-1, with 7 bases matching TRBD1. The ends lost 6 bases at V and 0 bases at J; junction bases unmatched: 7. Germline CDR1 SQVTM, CDR2 ANQGSEA. The length of the CDR3 is 14 residues. The CDR3 region has the DNA TGCAGCGTACTACAGGGGCGCATGAACACTGAAGCTTTCTTT. Residues: CSVLQGRMNTEAFF.

The chain couples TRBV27 to TRBJ2-3; 12 nucleotides line up with TRBD1. Per the germline V gene, CDR1 is MNHEY and CDR2 is SMNVEV (reference sequence). Unmatched junction bases numbered 8, after V lost 5 bases and J lost 5 bases. This CDR3 has 16 amino acids. CDR3 sequence reads: CASSPPGQGALDTQYF. CDR3 nucleotides: TGTGCCAGCAGTCCGCCGGGACAGGGGGCCCTAGATACGCAGTATTTT.

The chain couples TRBV7-9 to TRBJ2-7; a possible D gene is TRBD1 (5 bases). The CDR3 has 13 amino acids. Looked up from germline, CDR1 is SEHNR and CDR2 is FQNEAQ (reference sequence). V shed 5 bases and J shed 3 bases, with 11 bases lying between them. The CDR3 nucleotides are TGTGCCAGCAGCCCCGACAGTTACTACGAGCAGTACTTC. Protein sequence: CASSPDSYYEQYF. Drawing the rest from reference TRBV7-9 and TRBJ2-7, the complete variable domain is DTGVSQNPRHKITKRGQNVTFRCDPISEHNRLYWYRQTLGQGPEFLTYFQNEAQLEKSRLLSDRFSAERPKGSFSTLEIQRTEQGDSAMYLCASSPDSYYEQYFGPGTRLTVT.

The rearrangement uses TRBV19 and TRBJ2-1, with 8 positions matching TRBD2. With 6 bases clipped from V and 12 bases from J, the junction kept 16 bases outside the gene matches. Germline CDR1 reads LNHDA; CDR2 reads SQIVND (reference sequence). This CDR3 has 15 amino acids. The CDR3 here is CASSQFLAGYLGQFF. The CDR3 nucleotides are TGTGCCAGTAGCCAATTTCTAGCGGGCTACCTAGGGCAGTTCTTC.

This clone was seen a single time. This sequence joins TRBV10-2 and TRBJ2-1; 12 nucleotides agree with TRBD2. Losses at the gene ends were 6 bases for V and 0 bases for J; bases not matched to a gene: 15. The length of the CDR3 is 20 residues. CDR1 is WSHSY, CDR2 SAAADI, per germline. The CDR3 DNA is TGCGCCAGCAGCCGGCCTCTCGGGACTAGCGGGCCCCGCTCCTACAATGAGCAGTTCTTC. Its translation: CASSRPLGTSGPRSYNEQFF.

This chain uses TRBV5-1 with TRBJ2-5; 8 bases agree with TRBD1. The junction had 5 bases not matched to a gene; V was cut back by 0 bases and J by 4 bases. This CDR3 region has 15 residues. Germline-derived CDR1 and CDR2 are SGHRS and YFSETQ. This CDR3 is CASSLATQGGETQYF. CDR3 nucleotides: TGCGCCAGCAGCTTGGCGACACAGGGGGGAGAGACCCAGTACTTC.

CDR3 DNA: TGTGCCTGGAGTAATGAGAGACAGGGTTTTTTT. Translation gives CAWSNERQGFF. The V and J genes are TRBV30 and TRBJ2-2, with TRBD1 matching over 7 bases. This CDR3 is built from 11 residues. Germline CDR1 is GTSNPN and CDR2 is SVGIG (reference sequence). J gave up 17 bases and V 2 bases, and 8 bases lay outside the gene matches.

The chain uses TRBV5-1 and TRBJ1-3; no firm D call. Germline CDR1 SGHRS, CDR2 YFSETQ. The CDR3 loop spans 12 amino acids. V was shortened by 6 bases and J by 1 base, with 5 bases between the two germline ends. The CDR3 region is CASTESGNTIYF. In DNA form, the CDR3 reads TGCGCCAGCACCGAGTCTGGAAACACCATATATTTT.

The CDR3: CASSFGALRETQYF. The DNA for the CDR3 is TGCGCCAGCAGCTTTGGGGCTCTTCGAGAGACCCAGTACTTC. The gene calls are TRBV5-1 and TRBJ2-5; weak D call: TRBD1 (5 bases). This CDR3 region has 14 residues. V gave up 2 bases and J gave up 4 bases, with 12 bases separating them. Germline assignment: CDR1 SGHRS and CDR2 YFSETQ.

V usage is TRBV6-1 and J usage is TRBJ1-4; the match to TRBD1 covers 7 bases. The V segment lost 6 bases and the J segment 7 bases; nucleotides outside the gene matches: 5. Germline CDR1 reads MNHNS; CDR2 reads SASEGT. This CDR3 spans 13 amino acids. CDR3 nucleotides: TGTGCCAGCAGCAGGGGGGTTACTGAAAAACTGTTTTTT. It codes for CASSRGVTEKLFF.

This clone was recorded once. The V call is TRBV30, the J call TRBJ2-3; D gene ambiguous. CDR3 size: 12 residues. The germline gives CDR1 GTSNPN, CDR2 SVGIG (reference sequence). The germline V and J ends were trimmed by 2 bases and 1 base, with 4 bases remaining between them. CDR3 region: CAWSSGTDTQYF. CDR3 DNA: TGTGCCTGGAGTTCGGGCACAGATACGCAGTATTTT.

The rearrangement joins TRBV30 to TRBJ1-2; 7 bases match TRBD1. Germline V CDR1 and CDR2: GTSNPN, SVGIG (reference sequence). CDR3 length: 13 amino acids. J gave up 2 bases and V 4 bases, and 4 bases lay outside the gene matches. In DNA, the CDR3 is TGTGCCTGGACCCCGACAGGGAACTATGGCTACACCTTC. Translation: CAWTPTGNYGYTF. Based on the CDR3 plus reference TRBV30 and TRBJ1-2, the full variable domain is SQTIHQWPATLVQPVGSPLSLECTVEGTSNPNLYWYRQAAGRGLQLLFYSVGIGQISSEVPQNLSASRPQDRQFILSSKKLLLSDSGFYLCAWTPTGNYGYTFGSGTRLTVV.

The sample holds one count of this clone. The V and J genes are TRBV9 and TRBJ2-2; 8 bases agree with TRBD1. Unmatched junction bases numbered 11, after V lost 3 bases and J lost 4 bases. The germline V gene encodes CDR1 SGDLS and CDR2 YYNGEE. The CDR3 extends over 17 amino acids. CDR3: CASSDRYPGQVTGELFF. CDR3 in DNA: TGTGCCAGCAGCGACCGATATCCGGGACAGGTCACCGGGGAGCTGTTTTTT.

The chain links TRBV9 to TRBJ1-3; 9 nucleotides agree with TRBD1. The CDR3 covers 15 residues. From germline, CDR1 is SGDLS and CDR2 YYNGEE. V lost 3 bases and J lost 8; bases outside the gene matches: 9. CDR3 DNA: TGTGCCAGCAGCGCGACGGGACAGGGTGGCCACACCATATATTTT. This gives the protein CASSATGQGGHTIYF.

This clone was observed once. This chain connects TRBV28 to TRBJ1-2; TRBD1 aligns across 7 bases. Trimming cost V 8 bases and J 4 bases; bases outside gene matches: 13. Germline V gene lookup returns CDR1 MDHEN and CDR2 SYDVKM. The CDR3 consists of 15 residues. CDR3 sequence (DNA): TGTGCCAGCTCAATGTGGACAGGAGGGACCTATGGCTACACCTTC. Protein product: CASSMWTGGTYGYTF.

Here the CDR3 reads CASSAPGKFQGYTF. In DNA form, the CDR3 reads TGTGCCAGCAGTGCTCCCGGGAAATTCCAAGGCTACACCTTC. This chain uses TRBV6-5 with TRBJ1-2; the D is unclear. V lost 5 bases, J lost 8 bases, and 18 bases lay in between. Germline loops: CDR1 MNHEY, CDR2 SVGAGI. The CDR3 covers 14 residues.

The chain recombines TRBV21-1 with TRBJ2-7; TRBD2 reflects the table's D call only, with no check against the DNA. TRBV21-1 is a pseudogene segment. The CDR3 loop spans 15 amino acids. The CDR3 sequence: CASSKAQREGYEQYF. CDR3 coding DNA: TGTGCCAGCAGCAAAGCCCAGCGGGAGGGCTACGAGCAGTACTTC.

The rearrangement links TRBV18 to TRBJ2-1; 10 bases are a match to TRBD2. The trim removed 3 bases at V and 11 bases at J, leaving 4 bases unmatched. This CDR3 comprises 13 residues. Germline V lookup: CDR1 KGHSH, CDR2 LQKENI. CDR3 in amino acids: CASSPGSGRQQFF. In DNA, the CDR3 is TGTGCCAGCTCACCCGGTAGCGGGAGGCAGCAGTTCTTC.

The CDR3 sequence: CATLGTSGSRETQYF. CDR3 sequence (DNA): TGTGCCACCCTCGGGACTAGCGGGAGCCGAGAGACCCAGTACTTC. This chain uses TRBV6-5 with TRBJ2-5; 14 bases line up with TRBD2. The length of the CDR3 is 15 residues. Germline loops: CDR1 MNHEY, CDR2 SVGAGI. Germline trimming cut 10 bases from V and 4 bases from J; bases unmatched to any gene: 8.